This section outlines one TCR beta chain sequence together with its context. The data are from a study of blood T cell repertoires in COVID-19. V lost 3 bases, J lost 6 bases, and 2 bases stayed unmatched. The CDR3 is 15 amino acids. The V gene's germline CDR1 is KGHSH and CDR2 LQKENI. Method: immunoSEQ multiplex PCR; TCRdb's copy keeps in-frame clones and lacks some. The data show roughly 160,000 clones, roughly 88% seen once. Source material: peripheral blood. The receptor comes from a man aged 80 or over with COVID-19, enrolled during active disease. The chain combines TRBV18 with TRBJ2-2, with 12 bases that match TRBD1. The CDR3 protein is CASSPGQGAAGELFF. DNA for the CDR3: TGTGCCAGCTCACCGGGACAGGGGGCTGCCGGGGAGCTGTTTTTT.